Listed below are T cell receptor beta chains from one sample, sequenced in a study of cytomegalovirus exposure and HLA in healthy donors. Sequenced by immunoSEQ multiplex PCR; TCRdb stores in-frame clones only, minus some. Among tens of thousands of clones listed, roughly 90% were seen once. Sample: PBMCs. These receptors all stem from a woman younger than 35 in good health and CMV-seropositive. Each CDR3 is given with its conserved first and last residue. D genes are given only for firm matches. Not every row has a clone size; where given, it reads once, few, many or a size class.

D gene: -; J gene: TRBJ1-5; clone size: -; V gene: TRBV7-6; CDR3 DNA: TGTGCCAGCAGCTTAGATGACAGAATCAATCAGCCCCAGCATTTT; CDR3 protein: CASSLDDRINQPQHF
D gene: TRBD1; J gene: TRBJ2-1; clone size: -; V gene: TRBV30; CDR3 DNA: TGTGCCTGGAGTGTAATTGGGACAGGGAATAGGGACAATGAGCAGTTCTTC; CDR3 protein: CAWSVIGTGNRDNEQFF
D gene: -; J gene: TRBJ2-6; clone size: -; V gene: TRBV30; CDR3 DNA: TGTGCCTGGAGGTTAGCGGGGGCCAACGTCCTGACTTTC; CDR3 protein: CAWRLAGANVLTF
D gene: -; J gene: TRBJ2-7; clone size: few; V gene: TRBV2; CDR3 DNA: TGTGCCAGCAGTGACGTAGGTAGACTCCACGAGCAGTACTTC; CDR3 protein: CASSDVGRLHEQYF
D gene: TRBD2; J gene: TRBJ2-1; clone size: few; V gene: TRBV4-3; CDR3 DNA: TGCGCCAGCAGCCACGCAGCGGGGGGCAATGAGCAGTTCTTC; CDR3 protein: CASSHAAGGNEQFF
D gene: TRBD2; J gene: TRBJ2-2; clone size: -; V gene: TRBV19; CDR3 DNA: TGTGCCAGTAGTATCAAGGGAGGGTCGAACACCGGGGAGCTGTTTTTT; CDR3 protein: CASSIKGGSNTGELFF
D gene: TRBD2; J gene: TRBJ2-3; clone size: -; V gene: TRBV2; CDR3 DNA: TGTGCCAGCAAGGGGACTAGCGGCACAGATACGCAGTATTTT; CDR3 protein: CASKGTSGTDTQYF
D gene: TRBD2; J gene: TRBJ2-5; clone size: -; V gene: TRBV27; CDR3 DNA: TGTGCCAGCAGTTTACTCAGCGCCGGGACTAGCCTCCAAGAGACCCAGTACTTC; CDR3 protein: CASSLLSAGTSLQETQYF
D gene: TRBD1; J gene: TRBJ1-2; clone size: -; V gene: TRBV29-1; CDR3 DNA: TGCAGCGTTGTCGAGGACAGGGTTTATGGCTACACCTTC; CDR3 protein: CSVVEDRVYGYTF
D gene: TRBD1; J gene: TRBJ2-7; clone size: -; V gene: TRBV11-2; CDR3 DNA: TGTGCCAGCAGCTTAGATCTTTGGGGCAGGGGGAAGAGCTCCTACGAGCAGTACTTC; CDR3 protein: CASSLDLWGRGKSSYEQYF
D gene: -; J gene: TRBJ1-1; clone size: -; V gene: TRBV28; CDR3 DNA: TGTGCCAGCCGGGGGGGCGGGCCAGGTGTAGCTTTCTTT; CDR3 protein: CASRGGGPGVAFF
D gene: -; J gene: TRBJ2-5; clone size: -; V gene: TRBV2; CDR3 DNA: TGTGCCAGCAGTCCGACCGGGACAAAAAGGACAGAGACCCAGTACTTC; CDR3 protein: CASSPTGTKRTETQYF
D gene: -; J gene: TRBJ2-2; clone size: -; V gene: TRBV6-4; CDR3 DNA: TGTGCCAGCAGTGACTCTACTGCCGGGGAGCTGTTTTTT; CDR3 protein: CASSDSTAGELFF
D gene: -; J gene: TRBJ1-1; clone size: few; V gene: TRBV6-5; CDR3 DNA: TGTGCCAGCATGAGGAACACTGAAGCTTTCTTT; CDR3 protein: CASMRNTEAFF
D gene: TRBD2; J gene: TRBJ2-1; clone size: -; V gene: TRBV15; CDR3 DNA: TGTGCCACCAGCAGTAGCGGGACACCTTACAATGAGCAGTTCTTC; CDR3 protein: CATSSSGTPYNEQFF
D gene: -; J gene: TRBJ2-1; clone size: -; V gene: TRBV28; CDR3 DNA: TGTGCCAGCAGTTTATATACAAATTTCGGGTGGAATGAGCAGTTCTTC; CDR3 protein: CASSLYTNFGWNEQFF
D gene: -; J gene: TRBJ1-5; clone size: -; V gene: TRBV30; CDR3 DNA: TGTGCCTGGAGTCCGACAGGCGGTAGCAATCAGCCCCAGCATTTT; CDR3 protein: CAWSPTGGSNQPQHF
D gene: TRBD2; J gene: TRBJ2-2; clone size: -; V gene: TRBV7-9; CDR3 DNA: TGTGCCAGCAGCCCCTCCTCCGGGGGGGCCAACACCGGGGAGCTGTTTTTT; CDR3 protein: CASSPSSGGANTGELFF
D gene: -; J gene: TRBJ1-4; clone size: -; V gene: TRBV5-1; CDR3 DNA: TGCGCCAGCAGCTTTCAGGGCTCCCATGAAAAACTGTTTTTT; CDR3 protein: CASSFQGSHEKLFF
D gene: -; J gene: TRBJ1-1; clone size: -; V gene: TRBV11-2; CDR3 DNA: TGTGCCAGCAGCTTAGAAATTACAGGGAACACTGAAGCTTTCTTT; CDR3 protein: CASSLEITGNTEAFF
D gene: TRBD1; J gene: TRBJ2-7; clone size: -; V gene: TRBV4-1; CDR3 DNA: TGCGCCAGCAGTCCCGACAGGGGCTACGAGCAGTACTTC; CDR3 protein: CASSPDRGYEQYF
D gene: -; J gene: TRBJ1-5; clone size: few; V gene: TRBV6-1; CDR3 DNA: TGTGCCAGCAGTGAATTGGCAGGGGAAGGAAATCAGCCCCAGCATTTT; CDR3 protein: CASSELAGEGNQPQHF
D gene: -; J gene: TRBJ2-1; clone size: -; V gene: TRBV7-9; CDR3 DNA: TGTGCCAGCAGCTTAGTTAAGGGGGGGCCCAGGTCCTACAATGAGCAGTTCTTC; CDR3 protein: CASSLVKGGPRSYNEQFF
D gene: TRBD2; J gene: TRBJ2-7; clone size: -; V gene: TRBV11-2; CDR3 DNA: TGTGCCAGCAGCCAACTAGCGCAACTCTACGAGCAGTACTTC; CDR3 protein: CASSQLAQLYEQYF
D gene: TRBD1; J gene: TRBJ1-3; clone size: -; V gene: TRBV11-2; CDR3 DNA: TGTGCCAGCAGCTCTAGACCTCACAGGGGCTCCTCTGGAAACACCATATATTTT; CDR3 protein: CASSSRPHRGSSGNTIYF
D gene: TRBD2; J gene: TRBJ2-5; clone size: -; V gene: TRBV9; CDR3 DNA: TGTGCCAGCAGCGGAAAAAGCGGGGCAGAGACCCAGTACTTC; CDR3 protein: CASSGKSGAETQYF
D gene: -; J gene: TRBJ2-7; clone size: once; V gene: TRBV18; CDR3 DNA: TGTGCCAGCTCCCCCCGGGACTCCTCCTACGAGCAGTACTTC; CDR3 protein: CASSPRDSSYEQYF
D gene: TRBD2; J gene: TRBJ2-2; clone size: -; V gene: TRBV2; CDR3 DNA: TGTGCCAGCAGTAGACTAGCGGGGGGGGGCGGCGGGGAGCTGTTTTTT; CDR3 protein: CASSRLAGGGGGELFF
D gene: -; J gene: TRBJ1-1; clone size: -; V gene: TRBV19; CDR3 DNA: TGTGCCAGTGGGATCAGGGATTCGTACACTGAAGCTTTCTTT; CDR3 protein: CASGIRDSYTEAFF
D gene: -; J gene: TRBJ2-6; clone size: -; V gene: TRBV4-3; CDR3 DNA: TGCGCCAGCAGCCAAGAGGGAGGTAACTCTGGGGCCAACGTCCTGACTTTC; CDR3 protein: CASSQEGGNSGANVLTF
D gene: -; J gene: TRBJ2-3; clone size: -; V gene: TRBV7-2; CDR3 DNA: TGTGCCAGCAGCTTTGCGGAAAGCACAGATACGCAGTATTTT; CDR3 protein: CASSFAESTDTQYF
D gene: TRBD2; J gene: TRBJ2-1; clone size: -; V gene: TRBV4-2; CDR3 DNA: TGTGCCAGCAGCCAAGGGGGGGGTCCCTACAATGAGCAGTTCTTC; CDR3 protein: CASSQGGGPYNEQFF
D gene: TRBD2; J gene: TRBJ2-1; clone size: -; V gene: TRBV30; CDR3 DNA: TGTGCCTGGAGTAGTTATCGGCGGGGGGGCCCTCTTGAGCAGTTCTTC; CDR3 protein: CAWSSYRRGGPLEQFF
D gene: TRBD1; J gene: TRBJ1-1; clone size: -; V gene: TRBV2; CDR3 DNA: TGTGCCAGCAGTGAAGTACAGGGGAGCACTGAAGCTTTCTTT; CDR3 protein: CASSEVQGSTEAFF
D gene: TRBD1; J gene: TRBJ1-4; clone size: -; V gene: TRBV4-1; CDR3 DNA: TGCGCCAGCAGCCAAGAAGCGGGGGGCAGGGGGCTGGTAACTAATGAAAAACTGTTTTTT; CDR3 protein: CASSQEAGGRGLVTNEKLFF
D gene: TRBD1; J gene: TRBJ1-1; clone size: -; V gene: TRBV9; CDR3 DNA: TGTGCCAGCAGCGTAGGGAGGGGCAGGGGGACTGAAGCTTTCTTT; CDR3 protein: CASSVGRGRGTEAFF
D gene: TRBD1; J gene: TRBJ2-3; clone size: -; V gene: TRBV18; CDR3 DNA: TGTGCCAGCTCACCACCTACAGGGGGGAGAGATACGCAGTATTTT; CDR3 protein: CASSPPTGGRDTQYF
D gene: -; J gene: TRBJ2-7; clone size: once; V gene: TRBV7-2; CDR3 DNA: TGTGCCAGCAGCTTTTCGGCAGGGTCCTACTCCTACGAGCAGTACTTC; CDR3 protein: CASSFSAGSYSYEQYF
D gene: -; J gene: TRBJ1-5; clone size: once; V gene: TRBV7-9; CDR3 DNA: TGTGCCAGCAGCTTGGGCAGTTTTCAGCCCCAGCATTTT; CDR3 protein: CASSLGSFQPQHF
D gene: -; J gene: TRBJ1-6; clone size: -; V gene: TRBV30; CDR3 DNA: TGTGCCTGGAGTGTACAGGTCTCCGACTCACCCCTCCACTTT; CDR3 protein: CAWSVQVSDSPLHF
D gene: -; J gene: TRBJ1-4; clone size: -; V gene: TRBV11-2; CDR3 DNA: TGTGCCAGCAGCAAAAATCCAGGGGCTAATGAAAAACTGTTTTTT; CDR3 protein: CASSKNPGANEKLFF
D gene: -; J gene: TRBJ2-1; clone size: -; V gene: TRBV7-9; CDR3 DNA: TGTGCCAGCAGCTTGGGTGACAGAGGTGGCAATGAGCAGTTCTTC; CDR3 protein: CASSLGDRGGNEQFF
D gene: TRBD2; J gene: TRBJ2-5; clone size: -; V gene: TRBV10-2; CDR3 DNA: TGCGCCAGCAGAGCGGGGGACCTCCAAGGAGGCCAGTACTTC; CDR3 protein: CASRAGDLQGGQYF
D gene: -; J gene: TRBJ1-1; clone size: -; V gene: TRBV4-3; CDR3 DNA: TGCGCCAGCAGCCAAGTGGGGAGGGTTATTCCGGGGATCAAGACTGAAGCTTTCTTT; CDR3 protein: CASSQVGRVIPGIKTEAFF
D gene: TRBD2; J gene: TRBJ2-5; clone size: -; V gene: TRBV5-1; CDR3 DNA: TGCGCCAGCAGCTTGGCGGGACTAGCGGGGGGGCTGGAGACCCAGTACTTC; CDR3 protein: CASSLAGLAGGLETQYF
D gene: -; J gene: TRBJ2-7; clone size: few; V gene: TRBV6-1; CDR3 DNA: TGTGCCAGCATCCGATCAGGGTACGAGCAGTACTTC; CDR3 protein: CASIRSGYEQYF
D gene: -; J gene: TRBJ1-4; clone size: -; V gene: TRBV5-6; CDR3 DNA: TGTGCCACCCAATCGGCGGGAGCAACTAATGAAAAACTGTTTTTT; CDR3 protein: CATQSAGATNEKLFF
D gene: -; J gene: TRBJ1-5; clone size: -; V gene: TRBV7-5; CDR3 DNA: TGTGCCAGAAGCCCTCGACAGGGGGCTTCTGATCAGCCCCAGCATTTT; CDR3 protein: CARSPRQGASDQPQHF
D gene: TRBD2; J gene: TRBJ2-7; clone size: -; V gene: TRBV5-5; CDR3 DNA: TGTGCCAGCAGCTTGTCGTCTAGCGGGGTTTCCTACGAGCAGTACTTC; CDR3 protein: CASSLSSSGVSYEQYF
D gene: -; J gene: TRBJ2-1; clone size: -; V gene: TRBV7-6; CDR3 DNA: TGTGCCAGCAGCTTAGGGGCTAGCGTATACAATGAGCAGTTCTTC; CDR3 protein: CASSLGASVYNEQFF
D gene: -; J gene: TRBJ1-5; clone size: -; V gene: TRBV6-6; CDR3 DNA: TGTGCCAGCAGTTACAGGGCCGGGGGAAATCAGCCCCAGCATTTT; CDR3 protein: CASSYRAGGNQPQHF
D gene: TRBD1; J gene: TRBJ1-1; clone size: -; V gene: TRBV19; CDR3 DNA: TGTGCCAGTAGTATAAGGGGACAGGCATCTACATCAGCTTTCTTT; CDR3 protein: CASSIRGQASTSAFF
D gene: TRBD1; J gene: TRBJ1-1; clone size: -; V gene: TRBV2; CDR3 DNA: TGTGCCAGCAGTGCCCCAGGGGGCCTGGGGAACACTGAAGCTTTCTTT; CDR3 protein: CASSAPGGLGNTEAFF
D gene: TRBD2; J gene: TRBJ2-1; clone size: once; V gene: TRBV2; CDR3 DNA: TGTGCCAGCAGTGCCCCGCTGCGGGAGGCCAGGAATGAGCAGTTCTTC; CDR3 protein: CASSAPLREARNEQFF
D gene: TRBD2; J gene: TRBJ2-1; clone size: once; V gene: TRBV6-5; CDR3 DNA: TGTGCCAGCACTCCCGACCGGGGGGGCCGCAATGAGCAGTTCTTC; CDR3 protein: CASTPDRGGRNEQFF
D gene: -; J gene: TRBJ1-2; clone size: -; V gene: TRBV28; CDR3 DNA: TGTGCCAGCAGTGCCGGGGTTACTAACTATGGCTACACCTTC; CDR3 protein: CASSAGVTNYGYTF
D gene: TRBD1; J gene: TRBJ2-5; clone size: -; V gene: TRBV6-6; CDR3 DNA: TGTGCCAGCAGTCGTGGACAGGGGTCCCAACAAGAGACCCAGTACTTC; CDR3 protein: CASSRGQGSQQETQYF
D gene: TRBD1; J gene: TRBJ1-2; clone size: -; V gene: TRBV5-6; CDR3 DNA: TGTGCCAGCAGCTTGTTCGACAGGGACAACTATGGCTACACCTTC; CDR3 protein: CASSLFDRDNYGYTF
D gene: -; J gene: TRBJ1-5; clone size: -; V gene: TRBV28; CDR3 DNA: TGTGCCAGTAGAGACAGGACTAGCAATCAGCCCCAGCATTTT; CDR3 protein: CASRDRTSNQPQHF